The 18 T cell receptor beta chains presented below share a single source sample, sequenced in a study of OX40 agonist ivuxolimab in advanced cancers. The method was the immunoSEQ multiplex PCR assay. TCRdb's version of the immuneACCESS table is confined to in-frame rearrangements and falls short of the full clone set. An unresolved V gene accounts for under half of the shortfall where checked; the remainder is of unknown origin. The sample table records some 110,000 clones; around 92% of these occur just once. In total, the top ten clones hold 0.8% to 1% of the sample. Specimen: CD4+ or CD8+ T cells sorted from blood, collected in a trial of the OX40 agonist ivuxolimab. The receptors here all came from an adult with an advanced solid tumor such as melanoma, head and neck, liver or kidney cancer.

The chain joins TRBV7-9 to TRBJ2-1, with 8 bases aligning to TRBD1. The CDR3 is 13 residues long. Trimming removed 7 bases from V and 8 bases from J; junction bases left unmatched: 7. Germline V gives CDR1 SEHNR, CDR2 FQNEAQ (reference sequence). In nucleotides, the CDR3 is TGTGCCAGCAACGACAGGGGTGGTGATGAGCAGTTCTTC. Translating gives CASNDRGGDEQFF. Using reference TRBV7-9 and TRBJ2-1 for the parts outside the CDR3, the full variable domain is DTGVSQNPRHKITKRGQNVTFRCDPISEHNRLYWYRQTLGQGPEFLTYFQNEAQLEKSRLLSDRFSAERPKGSFSTLEIQRTEQGDSAMYLCASNDRGGDEQFFGPGTRLTVL.

V and J are TRBV10-3 and TRBJ1-1; 8 nucleotides match TRBD1. The trim removed 5 bases at V and 0 bases at J, leaving 8 bases unmatched. Germline values: CDR1 ENHRY, CDR2 SYGVKD. This CDR3 contains 16 residues. CDR3 residues: CAISPGQGPMNTEAFF. The CDR3 DNA reads TGTGCCATCAGTCCCGGACAGGGCCCTATGAACACTGAAGCTTTCTTT.

The rearrangement links TRBV19 to TRBJ1-5, with a weak D call TRBD1 (5 bases). This CDR3 comprises 16 residues. Deletions cut 7 bases from V and 4 bases from J, with 20 bases between. Germline V gives CDR1 LNHDA, CDR2 SQIVND (reference sequence). CDR3 nucleotide sequence: TGTGCCAGTACCGCTCGGGGTGGGGGGAAAAATCAGCCCCAGCATTTT. This gives the protein CASTARGGGKNQPQHF. Looking up the rest from reference TRBV19 and TRBJ1-5 gives the full variable domain: DGGITQSPKYLFRKEGQNVTLSCEQNLNHDAMYWYRQDPGQGLRLIYYSQIVNDFQKGDIAEGYSVSREKKESFPLTVTSAQKNPTAFYLCASTARGGGKNQPQHFGDGTRLSIL.

This chain links TRBV7-2 with TRBJ1-1; TRBD1 is a possible D gene (5 bases). The CDR3 runs to 15 residues. In germline, CDR1 is SGHTA, CDR2 FQGNSA. V was clipped by 1 base and J by 0 bases, with 9 bases between them. The CDR3 here is CASSLVGGLNTEAFF. The DNA for the CDR3 is TGTGCCAGCAGCTTAGTGGGGGGGTTGAACACTGAAGCTTTCTTT.

This clone occurred once. J is TRBJ1-4 and V is TRBV30, with D possibly matching TRBD1 (6 bases). Germline CDR1 is GTSNPN and CDR2 is SVGIG (reference sequence). V was trimmed by 4 bases and J by 7 bases, leaving 16 bases between them. CDR3 size: 14 residues. CDR3 in amino acids: CAWNGGPGAEKLFF. Written as DNA, the CDR3 is TGTGCCTGGAACGGGGGGCCAGGGGCTGAAAAACTGTTTTTT.

The V call is TRBV19, the J call TRBJ2-6; the D gene is possibly TRBD1 (6 bases). Germline V gene sequence: CDR1 LNHDA, CDR2 SQIVND (reference sequence). The CDR3 runs to 17 residues. V dropped 11 bases and J dropped 3 bases, with 23 bases sitting between them. This CDR3 reads CAWDRTVVIFGANVLTF. CDR3 in DNA: TGTGCCTGGGACCGGACAGTAGTTATTTTTGGGGCCAACGTCCTGACTTTC.

The genes are TRBV19 and TRBJ2-3, with TRBD2 matching over 10 bases. Germline V gene sequence: CDR1 LNHDA, CDR2 SQIVND (reference sequence). The CDR3 sequence is 17 residues long. Trimming removed 3 bases from V and 2 bases from J; junction bases left unmatched: 8. CDR3 coding DNA: TGTGCCAGTAGTATCCAATGGACTAGCGGTTTCACAGATACGCAGTATTTT. It specifies CASSIQWTSGFTDTQYF. Full variable domain (rest looked up from reference TRBV19 and TRBJ2-3): DGGITQSPKYLFRKEGQNVTLSCEQNLNHDAMYWYRQDPGQGLRLIYYSQIVNDFQKGDIAEGYSVSREKKESFPLTVTSAQKNPTAFYLCASSIQWTSGFTDTQYFGPGTRLTVL.

The rearrangement uses TRBV15 and TRBJ1-6, with TRBD1 identical over 7 bases. This CDR3 spans 16 amino acids. Germline V lookup: CDR1 LNHNV, CDR2 YYDKDF (reference sequence). After removal of 0 bases from V and 10 bases from J, the junction contained 9 bases not matched to a gene. DNA of the CDR3: TGTGCCACCAGCAGAGATCCCGGGACAGAACGCTCACCCCTCCACTTT. Protein: CATSRDPGTERSPLHF.

The rearrangement uses TRBV11-2 and TRBJ2-2; no clear D. Between the trimmed V and J ends, which lost 4 bases and 2 bases, there was a span of 5 bases. The CDR3 covers 13 residues. CDR1 is SGHAT, CDR2 FQNNGV, per germline. CDR3 coding DNA: TGTGCCAGCAGCTCCGGTAACACCGGGGAGCTGTTTTTT. Protein: CASSSGNTGELFF.

This chain joins TRBV30 and TRBJ2-2; D may be TRBD1 or TRBD2 (5 bases each). This CDR3 is 11 amino acids long. CDR1 and CDR2 from the germline V gene are GTSNPN and SVGIG (reference sequence). In DNA form, the CDR3 reads TGTGGAGGGGCGGAGACCGGGGAGCTGTTTTTT. Translated, it gives CGGAETGELFF.

This rearrangement joins TRBV7-2 to TRBJ2-7; D not certain. This CDR3 has 13 amino acids. CDR1 SGHTA and CDR2 FQGNSA come from the germline V gene. The germline V and J ends were trimmed by 2 bases and 3 bases, with 8 bases remaining between them. The CDR3 region is CASSLTPGYEQYF. The CDR3 coding sequence is TGTGCCAGCAGCTTAACCCCCGGCTACGAGCAGTACTTC.

This clone showed up just once. CDR3 loop: CASSLRQGPYEQYF. DNA of the CDR3: TGTGCCAGCAGTCTGAGACAGGGACCCTACGAGCAGTACTTC. The chain combines TRBV28 with TRBJ2-7, with 7 bases fitting TRBD1. V was clipped by 5 bases and J by 2 bases; unmatched bases: 6. The CDR3 loop spans 14 amino acids. Germline lookup yields CDR1 MDHEN and CDR2 SYDVKM.

The chain recombines TRBV2 with TRBJ2-1; TRBD1 aligns across 7 bases. The CDR3 contains 14 residues. Germline loops: CDR1 SNHLY, CDR2 FYNNEI. V trimming: 7 bases; J trimming: 5 bases; junction bases outside the gene matches: 8. The CDR3 loop is CASKLRQGNNEQFF. The CDR3 bases are TGTGCCAGCAAACTCCGACAGGGAAACAATGAGCAGTTCTTC.

The V and J genes are TRBV27 and TRBJ1-1; 8 bases are a match to TRBD1. V lost 5 bases to trimming and J lost 3 bases; unmatched junction nucleotides: 8. The CDR3 is 15 amino acids. Germline loops: CDR1 MNHEY, CDR2 SMNVEV (reference sequence). The CDR3 bases are TGTGCCAGCAGTCCGGGACAGGTTCGGGACACTGAAGCTTTCTTT. Its protein is CASSPGQVRDTEAFF.

The chain couples TRBV11-2 to TRBJ2-7, with D uncertain. With 7 bases removed from V and 0 bases from J, the gap between germline ends came to 13 bases. The CDR3 covers 14 residues. From germline, CDR1 is SGHAT and CDR2 FQNNGV. CDR3 amino acids: CASMMTALSYEQYF. For the CDR3, the DNA is TGTGCCAGCATGATGACGGCCCTCTCCTACGAGCAGTACTTC. Full variable domain (remainder filled in from reference TRBV11-2 and TRBJ2-7): EAGVAQSPRYKIIEKRQSVAFWCNPISGHATLYWYQQILGQGPKLLIQFQNNGVVDDSQLPKDRFSAERLKGVDSTLKIQPAKLEDSAVYLCASMMTALSYEQYFGPGTRLTVT.

This clone was observed once. The chain carries TRBV5-1 and TRBJ1-1; 9 nucleotides agree with TRBD1. The CDR3 contains 15 residues. Germline lookup yields CDR1 SGHRS and CDR2 YFSETQ. The ends lost 0 bases at V and 4 bases at J; junction bases unmatched: 4. CDR3: CASSLGGQGGTEAFF. In DNA form, the CDR3 reads TGCGCCAGCAGCTTGGGGGGACAGGGTGGCACTGAAGCTTTCTTT.

The chain is built from TRBV6-1 and TRBJ2-7; 8 nucleotides agree with TRBD2. The trim removed 6 bases at V and 0 bases at J, leaving 7 bases unmatched. The germline CDR1 and CDR2 sequences are MNHNS and SASEGT. This CDR3 spans 15 amino acids. The CDR3, as DNA: TGTGCCAGCAGAACTAGCGGCGGAAGCTCCTACGAGCAGTACTTC. This gives the protein CASRTSGGSSYEQYF.

A few counts support this clone. The rearrangement joins TRBV29-1 to TRBJ1-2, with a tentative D call TRBD1 (5 bases). Germline V gene data show CDR1 as SQVTM and CDR2 as ANQGSEA. The length of the CDR3 is 15 residues. Trimming shortened V by 0 bases and J by 7 bases, and 18 bases separated the two germline ends. The CDR3: CSVEDQDRGAGGYTF. For the CDR3, the DNA is TGCAGCGTTGAAGATCAGGATAGGGGCGCCGGTGGCTACACCTTC.